This TCR beta chain was documented in a study of naive and memory T cell subsets. Notes on the study in general: Activation and differentiation may alter RNA-based TCR counts.

Two oligonucleotides, mixed equimolar, formed the beta constant-region primer covering TRBC1 and TRBC2. The ligated cDNA underwent four PCR rounds using SP2 and nested alpha and beta constant-region primers. From the UMI-ligation and nested PCR reads, TCRdb called clonotypes with MiXCR, one entry per CDR3 protein. Among roughly 21,000 distinct CDR3 sequences listed, approximately 9.9% were seen once. CDR1 SGDLS and CDR2 YYNGEE come from the germline V gene. The V end lost 0 bases, the J end lost 6 bases, and 12 bases lay between the germline ends. This CDR3 contains 14 residues. On this clonotype: No antigen is known for it.

Cells stained for CD3, CD4, CD8, CD45RA and CD27 were sorted into four subsets. The clonotype originates from a human donor in good health. The source material was central memory CD8+ T cells from blood. The rearrangement uses TRBV9 and TRBJ1-1, with D unresolved. The CDR3 protein is CASSVEKGGAEAFF. In DNA form, the CDR3 reads TGTGCCAGCAGCGTAGAGAAGGGTGGAGCTGAAGCTTTCTTT. The whole variable domain, filled in from reference TRBV9 and TRBJ1-1, reads DSGVTQTPKHLITATGQRVTLRCSPRSGDLSVYWYQQSLDQGLQFLIQYYNGEERAKGNILERFSAQQFPDLHSELNLSSLELGDSALYFCASSVEKGGAEAFFGQGTRLTVV.